One and the same sample provided the 11 T cell receptor beta chains below, sequenced in a study of long-term antiretroviral therapy in people with HIV. Version v3.0 of the immunoSEQ assay ran at survey level. Assay: immunoSEQ multiplex PCR; the TCRdb copy retains only in-frame clones and omits some. The repertoire includes tens of thousands of clones, about 80% of them detected once, and about 10% sits in the top ten. Here the sequenced sample was unsorted PBMCs, taken 1.1 years before starting antiretroviral therapy. The receptors stem from a woman aged 40 to 50 with HIV.

The chain joins TRBV7-9 to TRBJ1-1; D ambiguous. Germline V gene sequence: CDR1 SEHNR, CDR2 FQNEAQ (reference sequence). V dropped 1 base and J dropped 4 bases, with 10 bases sitting between them. The CDR3 has 14 residues. As DNA, the CDR3 is TGTGCCAGCAGCTTAGAGGTGGGAGGCACTGAAGCTTTCTTT. Translated, it gives CASSLEVGGTEAFF. The full variable domain, with the rest looked up from reference TRBV7-9 and TRBJ1-1, is DTGVSQNPRHKITKRGQNVTFRCDPISEHNRLYWYRQTLGQGPEFLTYFQNEAQLEKSRLLSDRFSAERPKGSFSTLEIQRTEQGDSAMYLCASSLEVGGTEAFFGQGTRLTVV.

The chain recombines TRBV6-1 with TRBJ2-7; D unclear. V lost 4 bases, J lost 3 bases, and 13 bases lay in between. The CDR3 runs 14 residues. Per germline, CDR1 MNHNS and CDR2 SASEGT. CDR3 residues: CASSALTEYYEQYF. The CDR3 region has the DNA TGTGCCAGCAGTGCCTTAACAGAATACTACGAGCAGTACTTC.

This clone was observed a handful of times. The CDR3 sequence is CASSEAQAGQGTIYF. Here the CDR3 DNA reads TGTGCCAGCAGTGAAGCGCAGGCGGGACAGGGAACCATATATTTT. This chain links TRBV2 with TRBJ1-3; 9 bases align to TRBD1. Losses at the gene ends were 0 bases for V and 10 bases for J; bases not matched to a gene: 7. In germline, CDR1 is SNHLY, CDR2 FYNNEI. The CDR3 has 15 amino acids.

The J gene is TRBJ2-2, the V gene TRBV7-2, with D perhaps matching TRBD1 or TRBD2 (5 bases each). The CDR3 is 13 residues long. Germline CDR1 and CDR2: SGHTA and FQGNSA. V lost 4 bases to trimming and J lost 3 bases, with 6 bases between them. CDR3 residues: CASSWGYTGELFF. The CDR3 DNA is TGTGCCAGCAGCTGGGGGTACACCGGGGAGCTGTTTTTT.

V gene TRBV18 combines with J gene TRBJ2-2; D uncertain. CDR1 and CDR2 from the germline V gene are KGHSH and LQKENI. With 4 bases removed from V and 4 bases from J, the gap between germline ends came to 16 bases. The CDR3 spans 16 residues. CDR3 in amino acids: CASSLTQYSSTGELFF. The DNA of the CDR3 is TGTGCCAGCTCACTCACCCAGTATTCCAGCACCGGGGAGCTGTTTTTT.

This sequence joins TRBV6-5 and TRBJ2-1; 7 nucleotides line up with TRBD2. The V and J ends lost 1 base and 5 bases, in that order; junction bases with no gene match: 8. The CDR3 has 16 amino acids. Germline V gene lookup returns CDR1 MNHEY and CDR2 SVGAGI. CDR3: CASSYFRGRADNEQFF. CDR3 in DNA: TGTGCCAGCAGTTACTTTCGGGGGAGGGCCGACAATGAGCAGTTCTTC.

The CDR3, as DNA: TGTGCCAGCAACCGGGCCTATAATTCACCCCTCCACTTT. Encoded protein: CASNRAYNSPLHF. The chain has TRBV6-9 and TRBJ1-6; D is unresolved. The V gene's germline CDR1 is MNHGY and CDR2 SVAAGI. The CDR3 extends over 13 amino acids. V lost 7 bases to trimming and J lost 2 bases, with 6 bases between them.

This chain joins TRBV5-4 and TRBJ2-7, with 7 positions matching TRBD1. The CDR3 has 15 amino acids. In germline, CDR1 is SGHNT, CDR2 YYREEE (reference sequence). V trimming: 7 bases; J trimming: 3 bases; junction bases outside the gene matches: 13. CDR3 nucleotide sequence: TGTGCCAGCGCAGACAGGGAAGGTTCAAACTACGAGCAGTACTTC. It yields the protein CASADREGSNYEQYF.

This clone was picked up one time. As DNA, the CDR3 is TGTGCCAGCAGTGCCCTGGATGCTGGTTATTATGGCTACACCTTC. Encoded protein: CASSALDAGYYGYTF. The V gene is TRBV27, the J gene TRBJ1-2; D uncertain. V lost 5 bases, J lost 5 bases, and 18 bases lay in between. CDR3 length equals 15 residues. Germline V gene data show CDR1 as MNHEY and CDR2 as SMNVEV (reference sequence).

The V call is TRBV7-9, the J call TRBJ1-4; D perhaps matches TRBD1 (5 bases). V gave up 0 bases and J gave up 8 bases, with 13 bases separating them. The germline V gene has CDR1 SEHNR and CDR2 FQNEAQ (reference sequence). The CDR3 consists of 15 residues. The CDR3 region is CASSLAGLLGEKLFF. DNA for the CDR3: TGTGCCAGCAGCTTAGCGGGGCTACTGGGGGAAAAACTGTTTTTT.

The rearrangement links TRBV25-1 to TRBJ2-7, with D possibly being TRBD1 (6 bases). This CDR3 region has 12 residues. Trimming took 7 bases from V and 2 from J, leaving 9 bases between them. In germline, CDR1 is MGHDK, CDR2 SYGVNS. The CDR3: CASKDRAYEQYF. The CDR3 DNA sequence: TGTGCCAGCAAGGACAGAGCCTACGAGCAGTACTTC.